Each of the 4 T cell receptor beta chains below was sequenced from the same sample in a study of blood T cell repertoires in COVID-19. Sequenced by immunoSEQ multiplex PCR; TCRdb stores in-frame clones only, minus some. The table shows 200,000 or so clones, with roughly 84% occurring only once. Input material: PBMCs or T cells enriched from blood (not recorded which). The receptors come from a middle-aged man who had recovered from COVID-19.

This rearrangement joins TRBV6-1 to TRBJ2-5; 7 nucleotides agree with TRBD2. Unmatched junction bases numbered 13, after V lost 4 bases and J lost 5 bases. From germline, CDR1 is MNHNS and CDR2 SASEGT. The CDR3 is made up of 16 amino acids. The CDR3 reads CASSAPPGGGVETQYF. In DNA form, the CDR3 reads TGTGCCAGCAGTGCCCCTCCGGGGGGAGGGGTGGAGACCCAGTACTTC.

The rearrangement links TRBV5-4 to TRBJ1-2; D call uncertain. This CDR3 comprises 14 residues. Germline assignment: CDR1 SGHNT and CDR2 YYREEE (reference sequence). Trimming removed 2 bases from V and 4 bases from J, with 12 bases in between. The CDR3 spells CASSFRGGSYGYTF. DNA for the CDR3: TGTGCCAGCAGCTTTAGAGGAGGAAGCTATGGCTACACCTTC.

This chain links TRBV5-4 with TRBJ2-3, with D maybe TRBD2 (5 bases). Between the trimmed V and J ends, which lost 1 base and 4 bases, there was a span of 10 bases. Germline CDR1 reads SGHNT; CDR2 reads YYREEE (reference sequence). The CDR3 contains 14 residues. In DNA, the CDR3 is TGTGCCAGCAGCTTGAGGACTGCACCAGATACGCAGTATTTT. This codes for CASSLRTAPDTQYF.

The chain has TRBV11-2 and TRBJ1-2; 10 bases align to TRBD1. J was trimmed by 0 bases and V by 8 bases; bases with no gene match: 0. CDR1 SGHAT and CDR2 FQNNGV come from the germline V gene. The CDR3 contains 13 residues. CDR3 loop: CASGQGANYGYTF. CDR3 nucleotides: TGTGCCAGCGGACAGGGGGCTAACTATGGCTACACCTTC. Using reference TRBV11-2 and TRBJ1-2 for the parts outside the CDR3, the full variable domain is EAGVAQSPRYKIIEKRQSVAFWCNPISGHATLYWYQQILGQGPKLLIQFQNNGVVDDSQLPKDRFSAERLKGVDSTLKIQPAKLEDSAVYLCASGQGANYGYTFGSGTRLTVV.